A selection of T cell receptor beta chains follows, all from one sample in a study of blood T cell repertoires in COVID-19. TCRdb keeps only in-frame clones here, not all; method: immunoSEQ multiplex PCR. The data hold approximately 190,000 clones, with roughly 87% observed a single time. What was sequenced was peripheral blood. The receptors were sampled from a woman in her thirties or forties with acute or convalescent COVID-19. The CDR3 runs from the conserved cysteine through the conserved F or W. D genes are given only for firm matches. Rows may omit the clone size; those that give it use once, few, many or a size class.

v_call	d_call	j_call	clone_size	cdr3_nt	cdr3_aa
TRBV6-1	TRBD2	TRBJ2-3	.	TGTGCCAGCAGTGATGGGAGGGGCACAGATACGCAGTATTTT	CASSDGRGTDTQYF
TRBV18	TRBD2	TRBJ2-7	.	TGTGCCAGCTCACAAGGGACTAGCGGGAGTCTTTTTTTGTACGAGCAGTACTTC	CASSQGTSGSLFLYEQYF
TRBV29-1	TRBD2	TRBJ2-3	.	TGCAGCGTACTAGCGGGAGAAGAATACGATACGCAGTATTTT	CSVLAGEEYDTQYF
TRBV6-5	.	TRBJ1-5	few	TGTGCCAGCAGGCCGGGAGGCAATCAGCCCCAGCATTTT	CASRPGGNQPQHF
TRBV6-6	TRBD2	TRBJ2-1	.	TGTGCCAGCAGTCGAGGACTAGCGGGACCCCCCTACAATGAGCAGTTCTTC	CASSRGLAGPPYNEQFF
TRBV25-1	.	TRBJ2-1	.	TGTGCCAGCAGTGCCCTAGACAGCCACTACAATGAGCAGTTCTTC	CASSALDSHYNEQFF
TRBV27	TRBD1	TRBJ1-2	many	TGTGCCAGCAGTCCTACAGGGGGCGTTGGCTACACCTTC	CASSPTGGVGYTF
TRBV5-1	.	TRBJ1-1	.	TGCGCCAGCGGTGGAGGGTCGGGCACTGAAGCTTTCTTT	CASGGGSGTEAFF
TRBV28	.	TRBJ2-7	.	TGTGCCAGCAGTTCCTTAGCGAGGGGGGGTTACGAGCAGTACTTC	CASSSLARGGYEQYF
TRBV3-1/TRBV3-2	.	TRBJ2-4	.	TGTGCCAGCAGCCAAGAATTGGAGTTTGCCAAAAACATTCAGTACTTC	CASSQELEFAKNIQYF
TRBV12-3/TRBV12-4	TRBD1	TRBJ1-1	.	TGTGCCAGCAGCGGACAGGGCCGACAAGCTTTCTTT	CASSGQGRQAFF
TRBV10-3	TRBD2	TRBJ2-7	.	TGTGCCATCAGTCGGGGACTACAGGTGAACGAGCAGTACTTC	CAISRGLQVNEQYF
TRBV5-1	TRBD2	TRBJ2-2	.	TGCGCCAGCAGCTCAGTGCGGGGGGCCCCCACCGGGGAGCTGTTTTTT	CASSSVRGAPTGELFF
TRBV5-1	TRBD2	TRBJ2-3	.	TGCGCCAGCAGTTCTTTAGCGGGAGCTACAGATACGCAGTATTTT	CASSSLAGATDTQYF
TRBV6-5	TRBD2	TRBJ2-1	.	TGTGCCAGCAGAACCGGGACTAGCGGGGCGAATGAGCAGTTCTTC	CASRTGTSGANEQFF
TRBV7-2	.	TRBJ2-3	.	TGTGCAAGCAGAGGGGGTGTCGGAGATACGCAGTATTTT	CASRGGVGDTQYF
TRBV19	.	TRBJ1-2	.	TGTGCAACGAGACAGGTTGGCTACACCTTC	CATRQVGYTF
TRBV7-2	.	TRBJ2-5	.	TGTGCCAGCAGCACAGGGAAAGAGACCCAGTACTTC	CASSTGKETQYF
TRBV18	TRBD1	TRBJ1-5	.	TGTGCCAGCTCACCGACGGGACAGGGGGGCGGTCAGCCCCAGCATTTT	CASSPTGQGGGQPQHF
TRBV29-1	TRBD2	TRBJ2-1	.	TGCAGCGTTGGTCGGACTAGCGGAGAGCAGTTCTTC	CSVGRTSGEQFF
TRBV6-5	TRBD1	TRBJ1-6	.	TGTGCCAGCAGATTTGGGACAGCAAGTAATTCACCCCTCCACTTT	CASRFGTASNSPLHF
TRBV2	.	TRBJ1-2	.	TGTGCCAGCAGGGCAGACATGAACTATGGCTACACCTTC	CASRADMNYGYTF